Below, one TCR beta chain is given with its context. This record belongs to a study of identical twins. TCRdb reprocessed the 5' RACE reads with MiXCR, giving one entry per CDR3 protein. Of fewer than 900,000 distinct CDR3 sequences in the sample, about 20% were seen once. Germline V lookup: CDR1 MNHEY, CDR2 SVGAGI. Trimming pared 2 bases from V and 1 base from J, leaving 8 bases between. This CDR3 region has 15 residues. This sample was also put to use in a study of T cells expressing NK-cell markers. From that paper: Repertoires of TCR beta were obtained from T cells sorted as CD3+CD56+NKG2C+, CD3+CD56+NKG2C- and CD3+CD56-NKG2C+.

The gene calls are TRBV6-5 and TRBJ1-4; D remains ambiguous. The sample comprised PBMCs. This receptor was identified in a young woman in good health. CDR3 bases: TGTGCCAGCAGTTACATGGTTGGAACTAATGAAAAACTGTTTTTT. Encoded protein: CASSYMVGTNEKLFF.